This entry describes one T cell receptor (beta chain). This entry comes from a study of OX40 agonist ivuxolimab in advanced cancers. Overall study context: Partial responses were seen in three patients, one with hepatocellular carcinoma and two with cutaneous melanoma.

TCRdb's table, derived via immunoSEQ multiplex PCR, lists solely in-frame clones and lacks some. The sample has nearly 70,000 clones; 85% to 90% are singletons. V dropped 2 bases and J dropped 3 bases, with 20 bases sitting between them. CDR3 length equals 17 residues. Germline values: CDR1 LGHNA, CDR2 YSLEER. Material: CD4+ or CD8+ T cells sorted from blood, obtained in a trial of the OX40 agonist ivuxolimab. V gene TRBV4-3 combines with J gene TRBJ2-7, with D perhaps matching TRBD1 or TRBD2 (5 bases each). This TCR came from an adult with an advanced solid tumor such as melanoma, head and neck, liver or kidney cancer. CDR3 DNA sequence: TGCGCCAGCAGCCAAAAGGCCGGGACCTATGAGGTCTACGAGCAGTACTTC. Residues: CASSQKAGTYEVYEQYF.